This TCR beta chain was captured by sequencing in a study of cytomegalovirus exposure and HLA in healthy donors. Background on the study: Counted in an early data release were about 80 million unique TCRs from HLA-typed donors. General observations from the study: Segments of the TCR beta V type were, in most cases, productive about 87% or about 30% of the time in an earlier analysis. Most TCR sequences showed up rarely, but some public TCRs showed up in many donors.

A word on this clone: Its antigen is as yet unknown.

PCR used 60 Vbeta primers and 13 Jbeta primers. TCRdb keeps only in-frame clones here, not all; method: immunoSEQ multiplex PCR. The sample has roughly 280,000 clones; roughly 70% are singletons. The TCR sequence derives from a female donor in good health and CMV-seronegative. The source material was PBMCs.

The CDR3, as DNA: TGCGCCAGCAGCCAAGATCGTCTAAGGGGTACCCTAGAGAACACTGAAGCTTTCTTT. Translation gives CASSQDRLRGTLENTEAFF. This rearrangement joins TRBV4-1 to TRBJ1-1; possibly TRBD1 for D (5 bases). Germline V gene data show CDR1 as MGHRA and CDR2 as YSYEKL. CDR3 length: 19 amino acids. Between the trimmed V and J ends, which lost 0 bases and 1 base, there was a span of 21 bases.